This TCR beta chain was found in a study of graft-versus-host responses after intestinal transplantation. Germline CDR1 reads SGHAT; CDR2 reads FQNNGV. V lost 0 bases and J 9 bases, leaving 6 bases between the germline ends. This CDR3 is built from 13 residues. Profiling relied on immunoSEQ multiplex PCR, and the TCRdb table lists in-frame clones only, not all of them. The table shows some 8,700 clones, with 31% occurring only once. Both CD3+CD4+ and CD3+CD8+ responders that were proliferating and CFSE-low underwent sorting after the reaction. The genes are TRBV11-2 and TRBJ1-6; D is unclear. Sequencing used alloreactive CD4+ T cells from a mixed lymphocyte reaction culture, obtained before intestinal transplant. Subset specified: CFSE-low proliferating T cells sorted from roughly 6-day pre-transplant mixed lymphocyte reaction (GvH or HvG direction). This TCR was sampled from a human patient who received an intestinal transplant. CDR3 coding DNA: TGTGCCAGCAGCTTAGAACGGGGTTCACCCCTCCACTTT. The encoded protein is CASSLERGSPLHF.